This T cell receptor (beta chain) was sequenced for a study of PD-1 blockade in classical Hodgkin lymphoma. Study-wide points: Although disease activity or prior therapy may be involved, causes of the repertoire differences remain undefined.

Time point denoted: cycle 4 day 1 (C4D1), after 6 weeks of nivolumab. Each patient's relapse followed autologous stem cell transplantation, and brentuximab vedotin exposure varied. V shed 1 base and J shed 1 base, with 7 bases lying between them. The CDR3 spans 14 residues. Looked up from germline, CDR1 is SEHNR and CDR2 is FQNEAQ (reference sequence). The protocol was immunoSEQ multiplex PCR, while the TCRdb copy is restricted to in-frame clones and leaves out a portion. This table holds about 93,000 clones, over 75% found once. About this clone itself: Its matching antigen is unknown.

Sequencing was performed on peripheral blood mononuclear cells (PBMCs), taken before the fourth cycle of nivolumab. This sequence originates from a human donor with classical Hodgkin lymphoma. The chain uses TRBV7-9 and TRBJ1-1; D unresolved. CDR3 amino acids: CASSLVRSNTEAFF. The CDR3 nucleotides are TGTGCCAGCAGCTTAGTCAGATCGAACACTGAAGCTTTCTTT.